This TCR beta chain originates from a study of control samples from healthy donors and cancer patients. The CDR3 contains 13 residues. Trimming left V 2 bases short and J 11 bases short, with 12 bases between. Germline V gene sequence: CDR1 PRHDT, CDR2 FYEKMQ (reference sequence). Generated by immunoSEQ multiplex PCR, the TCRdb table keeps only in-frame clones and is missing some. The sample contains some 190,000 clones, about 89% of which appear only once. Sequenced sample: blood. The chain carries TRBV13 and TRBJ1-4; D perhaps matches TRBD1 (5 bases). The receptor was isolated from a young man in good health. The CDR3 region has the DNA TGTGCCAGCAGCTTACAGGGCCCAGACAAACTGTTTTTT. This encodes CASSLQGPDKLFF.